This record looks at one T cell receptor beta chain sequence and its context. Its antigen is undetermined. The data were taken from a study of cytomegalovirus exposure and HLA in healthy donors. Study results and caveats: Associated with cytomegalovirus, according to the listing, were around 160 TCR beta chains. In vitro confirmation showed a few CMV-associated chains to be CMV antigen specific.

V lost 3 bases, J lost 9 bases, and 15 bases stayed unmatched. CDR3 length equals 16 residues. Per germline, CDR1 SGHNT and CDR2 YYREEE (reference sequence). TCRdb's copy holds only in-frame clones and misses some; the assay was immunoSEQ multiplex PCR. Seen here are 160,000 or so clones, 88% observed once, and the top ten hold about 2.7%. The receptor comes from a man aged 18 to 30 in good health and CMV-seronegative. Sequenced: PBMCs. This chain uses TRBV5-4 with TRBJ2-1, with TRBD2 identical over 7 bases. CDR3 sequence (DNA): TGTGCCAGCAGCTCTGAGACTAGCCTTCTTGTATCTGAGCAGTTCTTC. This gives the protein CASSSETSLLVSEQFF.